This TCR beta chain comes out of a study of early T cells in non-severe SARS-CoV-2 infection. Whole-study context: From unsorted whole blood, bulk RNA was sequenced, and the chains remained unpaired. Points from the study as a whole: Matches to VDJdb favored anti-spike CD8 responses and missed private and CD4 specificities.

This clonotype was observed many times. The target antigen is unknown. Trimming cost V 8 bases and J 4 bases, with 17 bases left between them. The CDR3 is 13 residues long. Germline V gives CDR1 SQVTM, CDR2 ANQGSEA. Separate cDNA molecules each had unique molecular identifiers attached to them. Via MiXCR, TCRdb re-called the 5' RACE reads, giving one row per CDR3 protein. The data show 55,000 to 70,000 distinct CDR3 sequences, roughly 10% seen once. The sequencing sample was made of whole blood. The rearrangement links TRBV29-1 to TRBJ1-1; D might be TRBD1 (6 bases). The sequence was collected from an adult who was a healthcare worker with PCR-confirmed SARS-CoV-2 infection or an uninfected control (not recorded which). The CDR3 DNA reads TGCAGCACCCGAGGGGGGAGTAGCACTGAAGCTTTCTTT. Its protein is CSTRGGSSTEAFF.